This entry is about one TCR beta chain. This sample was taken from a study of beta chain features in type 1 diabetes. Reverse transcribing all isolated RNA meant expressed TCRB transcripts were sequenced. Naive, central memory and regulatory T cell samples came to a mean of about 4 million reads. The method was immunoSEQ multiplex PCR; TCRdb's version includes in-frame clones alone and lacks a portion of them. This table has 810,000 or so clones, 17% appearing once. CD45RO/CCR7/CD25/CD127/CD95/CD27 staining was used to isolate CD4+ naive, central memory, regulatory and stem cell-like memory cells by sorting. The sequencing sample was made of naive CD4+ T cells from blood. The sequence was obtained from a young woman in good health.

CDR3 sequence reads: CASSRSGLELYGYTF. The CDR3 DNA follows: TGTGCCAGCAGCCGGTCAGGCTTGGAACTCTATGGCTACACCTTC. The gene calls are TRBV14 and TRBJ1-2; D ambiguous. Deletions cut 4 bases from V and 4 bases from J, with 16 bases between. The CDR3 extends over 15 amino acids. CDR1 SGHDN and CDR2 FVKESK come from the germline V gene.